The rows below give T cell receptor beta chains drawn from one sample of a study of blood T cell repertoires in COVID-19. Produced via immunoSEQ multiplex PCR; TCRdb's table is partial and in-frame only. This sample has about 240,000 clones, with 88% found just once. Sequencing was done on a sample of peripheral blood. The receptors here all came from a woman younger than 45 with acute or convalescent COVID-19. Each CDR3 is given with its conserved first and last residue. Each record gives: D gene, clone size, V gene, J gene, CDR3 DNA, CDR3 protein. A D gene is named only where the DNA matches it firmly. Size tells how often a clone was seen (once, few, many) or the class of an expanded clone, and some rows leave it out.

TRBD2	.	TRBV15	TRBJ2-5	TGTGCCACCAGCAGAGAGGTCCTCAGACTAGCGGGAGAACTGCTAGAGACCCAGTACTTC	CATSREVLRLAGELLETQYF
.	.	TRBV3-1/TRBV3-2	TRBJ2-7	TGTGCCAGCAGCCAAGCAGGGTGGGCCTACGAGCAGTACTTC	CASSQAGWAYEQYF
.	.	TRBV11-2	TRBJ1-2	TGTGCCAGCAGCTTAGGGGGTATAGGGGTTAACTATGGCTACACCTTC	CASSLGGIGVNYGYTF
.	.	TRBV19	TRBJ2-3	TGTGCCTCTAGCCAACGCTCAGATACGCAGTATTTT	CASSQRSDTQYF
.	.	TRBV27	TRBJ2-4	TGTGCCAGCAGTTTCACCGGGAGCAAAAACATTCAGTACTTC	CASSFTGSKNIQYF
TRBD1	.	TRBV6-5	TRBJ1-3	TGTGCCAGCAGACGAGCAGGGGGCGGAAACACCATATATTTT	CASRRAGGGNTIYF
.	.	TRBV6-1	TRBJ1-5	TGTGCCAGCAGTGAAGAATCGAGGGCCGGGGGTCAGCCCCAGCATTTT	CASSEESRAGGQPQHF
.	many	TRBV5-8	TRBJ1-3	TGTGCCAGCAGCGGCGGGACCGACTCTGGAAACACCATATATTTT	CASSGGTDSGNTIYF
TRBD2	.	TRBV7-3	TRBJ2-1	TGTGCCAGCAGCGCCCTAGCGGGAAATTCGAGGAATGAGCAGTTCTTC	CASSALAGNSRNEQFF
.	few	TRBV7-2	TRBJ2-3	TGTGCCAGCAGCTTCGGCAGGGTCACAGATACGCAGTATTTT	CASSFGRVTDTQYF
.	.	TRBV19	TRBJ1-5	TGTGCCAGTATGGGCCAGGTTAATCAGCCCCAGCATTTT	CASMGQVNQPQHF
TRBD1	.	TRBV3-1/TRBV3-2	TRBJ2-5	TGTGCCAGCAGCCAAGATAGAACAGGGGGTGGTCAGGCCTGGGAGACCCAGTACTTC	CASSQDRTGGGQAWETQYF
TRBD2	.	TRBV7-6	TRBJ2-7	TGTGCCAGCAGCTCTCTGAGCGGGAGTGGGTTTTACGAGCAGTACTTC	CASSSLSGSGFYEQYF
.	.	TRBV29-1	TRBJ1-2	TGCAGCGCCTCCTCCGGGTGGGATGGCTACACCTTC	CSASSGWDGYTF
TRBD2	.	TRBV7-9	TRBJ2-1	TGTGCCAGCGGGGGGAGGGCTGGCGATGAGCAGTTCTTC	CASGGRAGDEQFF
.	many	TRBV27	TRBJ2-7	TGTGCCAGCAGTTTAGTTCCTAGCTACGAGCAGTACTTC	CASSLVPSYEQYF
TRBD1	once	TRBV5-1	TRBJ2-7	TGCGCCAGCAGCCAGCCGGGACAGGAGTACGAGCAGTACTTC	CASSQPGQEYEQYF
TRBD1	.	TRBV14	TRBJ1-4	TGTGCCAGCAGCCCTTGGACAGGAGGAGGTGAAAAACTGTTTTTT	CASSPWTGGGEKLFF
.	.	TRBV3-1/TRBV3-2	TRBJ2-2	TGTGCCAGCAGCCAAGATGGACTTTCGAACACCGGGGAGCTGTTTTTT	CASSQDGLSNTGELFF
.	.	TRBV19	TRBJ1-5	TGTGCCAGTAGTATAGACCCCTGGCCCGATATCAGGGCCCAGCATTTT	CASSIDPWPDIRAQHF
TRBD1	.	TRBV7-9	TRBJ1-1	TGTGCCAGCAGCCCGACAGGGGGCACTGAAGCTTTCTTT	CASSPTGGTEAFF
TRBD2	.	TRBV20-1	TRBJ2-5	TGCAGTGCTAGTATGATAGCGGGCCAAGAGACCCAGTACTTC	CSASMIAGQETQYF
TRBD2	.	TRBV7-2	TRBJ2-7	TGTGCCAGCAGCTTATTCACCGGGACTAGCGGGAGAGTCGAGCAGTACTTC	CASSLFTGTSGRVEQYF
TRBD2	once	TRBV11-3	TRBJ2-3	TGTGCCAGCAGCTTAAGTGCGGGAGGGCGGGTCACAGATACGCAGTATTTT	CASSLSAGGRVTDTQYF
.	few	TRBV3-1/TRBV3-2	TRBJ2-7	TGTGCCAGCAGCCAAGGTCTCGGACAGAGATCCTACGAGCAGTACTTC	CASSQGLGQRSYEQYF
.	.	TRBV6-6	TRBJ2-2	TGTGCCAGCAGTCGAACAAAGACTATTCCGAGGACCGGGGAGCTGTTTTTT	CASSRTKTIPRTGELFF
.	.	TRBV10-2	TRBJ1-1	TGCGCCAGCAGTGATGTCGTCCCGAACACTGAAGCTTTCTTT	CASSDVVPNTEAFF
.	.	TRBV10-3	TRBJ1-5	TGTGCCATCAGCCCGGACACTTACAATCAGCCCCAGCATTTT	CAISPDTYNQPQHF
.	once	TRBV9	TRBJ1-4	TGTGCCAGCAGCGCGACGGACAGACGCAAACTGTTTTTT	CASSATDRRKLFF
TRBD2	.	TRBV6-2/TRBV6-3	TRBJ2-3	TGTGCCAGCAGTACACGGAGGACTAGCCCCGCAGATACGCAGTATTTT	CASSTRRTSPADTQYF
.	once	TRBV6-2/TRBV6-3	TRBJ1-5	TGTGCCAGCAGTTATGGGCCGGCCCAGCCCCAGCATTTT	CASSYGPAQPQHF
TRBD2	once	TRBV5-4	TRBJ2-2	TGTGCCAGCAGCTCCCCGGGACTAGCGGGAGGGCCGGGCACCGGGGAGCTGTTTTTT	CASSSPGLAGGPGTGELFF
.	.	TRBV6-5	TRBJ2-7	TGTGCCGCCGCGGGAAGAAGTAGCCACGAGCAGTACTTC	CAAAGRSSHEQYF
TRBD1	once	TRBV18	TRBJ1-2	TGTGCCAGCTCACCTATGACGAGGACAGGGAACTATGGCTACACCTTC	CASSPMTRTGNYGYTF
.	.	TRBV10-3	TRBJ1-5	TGTGCCATCAGCCTGGACAGCTTTAGCAATCAGCCCCAGCATTTT	CAISLDSFSNQPQHF
.	once	TRBV9	TRBJ2-7	TGTGCCAGCAGCGTAGGTCTCGGTAACCTCTACGAGCAGTACTTC	CASSVGLGNLYEQYF
TRBD2	few	TRBV4-3	TRBJ2-7	TGCGCCAGCAGCCGCGCTAGCGGGAGCTACGAGCAGTACTTC	CASSRASGSYEQYF
.	.	TRBV6-5	TRBJ1-2	TGTGCCAGCAGTTATTGGAATTCGGGGAATGGCTACACCTTC	CASSYWNSGNGYTF
.	.	TRBV5-1	TRBJ2-1	TGCGCCAGCAGCCCGACAGATAATGAGCAGTTCTTC	CASSPTDNEQFF
.	.	TRBV19	TRBJ1-6	TGTGCCAGTAGTATCTATGGTGTATCCTATAATTCACCCCTCCACTTT	CASSIYGVSYNSPLHF
TRBD1	once	TRBV12-5	TRBJ2-3	TGTGCTAGTGGTTTAGGGACAGGCACAGATACGCAGTATTTT	CASGLGTGTDTQYF
TRBD1	.	TRBV24-1	TRBJ2-3	TGTGCCACCAGTGGTACGACAGGGGCAGATACGCAGTATTTT	CATSGTTGADTQYF
TRBD1	.	TRBV30	TRBJ1-1	TGTGCCTGGCTACAGGGGCAAGCTTTCTTT	CAWLQGQAFF
.	once	TRBV7-9	TRBJ1-2	TGTGCCAGCAGCAGGGAATTCAGGGATGGCTACACCTTC	CASSREFRDGYTF
.	few	TRBV25-1	TRBJ2-1	TGTGCCAGCAGTGAATTCGGGGTCTACAATGAGCAGTTCTTC	CASSEFGVYNEQFF
.	once	TRBV6-6	TRBJ2-1	TGTGCCAGCAGTTTCGGGGATGAGCAGTTCTTC	CASSFGDEQFF
TRBD2	once	TRBV9	TRBJ2-3	TGTGCCAGCAGCGCGGGACTAGCGATAGATACGCAGTATTTT	CASSAGLAIDTQYF
TRBD2	.	TRBV19	TRBJ2-7	TGTGCCAGTAGTATACATTTGCGGGAGGGGAGCTACGAGCAGTACTTC	CASSIHLREGSYEQYF
TRBD1	.	TRBV24-1	TRBJ1-1	TGTGCCACCAGTGCCTCAACTTTAGGGACAGAAGAAGCTTTCTTT	CATSASTLGTEEAFF
.	.	TRBV20-1	TRBJ2-7	TGCAGTGCCATACTCGGGTACGAGCAGTACTTC	CSAILGYEQYF
.	once	TRBV15	TRBJ2-2	TGTGCCACCAGCAAGGGGTTGGGCACCGGGGAGCTGTTTTTT	CATSKGLGTGELFF
.	.	TRBV4-3	TRBJ1-1	TGCGCCAGCAGCCAAGAGGGGGGGGTGGTCACTGAAGCTTTCTTT	CASSQEGGVVTEAFF
TRBD1	.	TRBV18	TRBJ1-6	TGTGCCAGCTCACCCCTCAACCCGACAGGGGGTCATTCACCCCTCCACTTT	CASSPLNPTGGHSPLHF
.	.	TRBV6-4	TRBJ2-3	TGTGCCAGCAGTGAACAGGAATCTCCCACAGATACGCAGTATTTT	CASSEQESPTDTQYF
.	.	TRBV18	TRBJ2-2	TGTGCCAGCTCACAATCCTCATCCTACGGGGAGCTGTTTTTT	CASSQSSSYGELFF
.	.	TRBV6-6	TRBJ1-1	TGTGCCAGCACCACACGCGGGGGCCTTAACACTGAAGCTTTCTTT	CASTTRGGLNTEAFF
TRBD1	.	TRBV5-5	TRBJ1-1	TGTGCCAGCAGCGGTCAAGGGACAGTTGACACTGAAGCTTTCTTT	CASSGQGTVDTEAFF
.	.	TRBV2	TRBJ2-3	TGTGCCAGCACCACCTCAATAGCGGTTAGCACAGATACGCAGTATTTT	CASTTSIAVSTDTQYF
.	.	TRBV25-1	TRBJ1-5	TGTGCCAGCAGTTATGAGGGCAATCAGCCCCAGCATTTT	CASSYEGNQPQHF